The 15 T cell receptor beta chains below come from one sample, sequenced in a study of shared clonotypes between healthy human individuals (dated by TCRdb to about 2020). CD8 naive samples were CD45RO-negative cells positively selected for CCR7, giving a CD45RA+CCR7+ population that excluded TemRA cells. The library relied on the immunoSEQ multiplex PCR assay. TCRdb obtained this table from immuneACCESS and retained in-frame rearrangements with V and J assigned. These tables miss some clones; where compared with another copy, unresolved V genes account for less than half of the shortfall, and the remainder is unexplained. The sample table records about 2 million clones; about 95% of these occur just once. Together, the top ten hold roughly 1.2% of the sample. The sequenced material came from naive CD8+ T cells sorted from blood. The cell subset or site label on this specimen signifies: CD45RA+CCR7+. All receptors derive from a man aged 18 to 30 in good health.

The chain combines TRBV9 with TRBJ2-3; 11 bases map to TRBD2. The CDR3 length is 19 residues. The V gene end was trimmed by 4 bases and the J gene end by 2 bases; junction bases not matched to a gene: 15. Per germline, CDR1 SGDLS and CDR2 YYNGEE. CDR3 nucleotides: TGTGCCAGCAGCCTCCGCGGTCTAACTAGCGGGAGTCCCACAGATACGCAGTATTTT. As protein: CASSLRGLTSGSPTDTQYF.

The chain combines TRBV7-9 with TRBJ2-2; 7 bases fit TRBD2. Germline V lookup: CDR1 SEHNR, CDR2 FQNEAQ (reference sequence). Trimming at V came to 5 bases and at J to 1 base, leaving 7 bases not matched to a gene. This CDR3 spans 16 amino acids. CDR3 in DNA: TGTGCCAGCAGCCCGCCCCTAGCGGAGAACACCGGGGAGCTGTTTTTT. This sequence encodes CASSPPLAENTGELFF.

The gene calls are TRBV6-1 and TRBJ2-7; D may be TRBD1 (6 bases). The CDR3 has 10 amino acids. Trimming removed 10 bases at V and 5 bases at J, with 9 bases between. Looked up from germline, CDR1 is MNHNS and CDR2 is SASEGT. CDR3 protein: CATGVHEQYF. In nucleotides, the CDR3 is TGTGCCACAGGGGTCCACGAGCAGTACTTC.

Remarks on this clone: The same CDR3 arises from other DNA sequences in this sample as well. This chain links TRBV7-2 with TRBJ2-7; a possible D gene is TRBD2 (6 bases). Trimming shortened V by 5 bases and J by 0 bases, and 11 bases separated the two germline ends. The germline V gene encodes CDR1 SGHTA and CDR2 FQGNSA. The CDR3 has 14 amino acids. For the CDR3, the DNA is TGTGCCAGCAGCCCACGGGGACTCTCCTACGAGCAGTACTTC. This encodes CASSPRGLSYEQYF.

This clone was seen only once. The chain links TRBV4-1 to TRBJ2-7, with TRBD1 matching 11 bases. The CDR3 consists of 18 residues. CDR1 and CDR2 from the germline V gene are MGHRA and YSYEKL. With V trimmed by 0 bases and J by 3 bases, 10 bases remained unmatched. CDR3 residues: CASSQESQGTGGFYEQYF. The CDR3 DNA reads TGCGCCAGCAGCCAAGAGAGCCAGGGGACAGGGGGTTTCTACGAGCAGTACTTC.

CDR3 DNA sequence: TGTGCCAGCACCTTACCCCCGAACACTGAAGCTTTCTTT. It yields the protein CASTLPPNTEAFF. The rearrangement uses TRBV6-1 and TRBJ1-1; D ambiguous. The CDR3 covers 13 residues. The V gene lost 7 bases and the J gene lost 1 base, with 10 bases spanning the gap. From germline, CDR1 is MNHNS and CDR2 SASEGT.

V usage is TRBV6-4 and J usage is TRBJ1-3, with D perhaps TRBD1 (5 bases). The germline CDR1 and CDR2 sequences are MRHNA and SNTAGT. This CDR3 is built from 20 residues. The V gene lost 3 bases and the J gene lost 0 bases, with 24 bases spanning the gap. The CDR3: CASSERVSGAEFFSGNTIYF. The CDR3 DNA is TGTGCCAGCAGTGAAAGGGTCAGTGGGGCCGAGTTTTTCTCTGGAAACACCATATATTTT.

The chain has TRBV2 and TRBJ2-2, with TRBD1 matching 9 bases. Losses at the gene ends were 6 bases for V and 2 bases for J; bases not matched to a gene: 7. This CDR3 comprises 16 residues. Germline values: CDR1 SNHLY, CDR2 FYNNEI. As DNA, the CDR3 is TGTGCCAGCAGCTGGGACAGGGAAAGTAACACCGGGGAGCTGTTTTTT. Translated: CASSWDRESNTGELFF.

The genes are TRBV5-5 and TRBJ1-4; D perhaps matches TRBD1 (6 bases). The ends were cut back, 3 bases at V and 4 bases at J, with 10 bases in the middle. The CDR3 has 14 amino acids. Germline lookup yields CDR1 SGHKS and CDR2 YYEKEE (reference sequence). The chain's CDR3 is CASSSGTHNEKLFF. The CDR3 DNA is TGTGCCAGCAGCTCCGGGACACATAATGAAAAACTGTTTTTT.

The chain uses TRBV29-1 and TRBJ2-7; 9 nucleotides match TRBD1. V was pared by 3 bases and J by 4 bases, with 10 bases of the junction left unmatched. In germline, CDR1 is SQVTM, CDR2 ANQGSEA. The CDR3 is 15 amino acids. CDR3 sequence: CSVEVGDRAAYEQYF. CDR3 bases: TGCAGCGTTGAGGTGGGGGACAGGGCGGCTTACGAGCAGTACTTC.

This chain uses TRBV7-9 with TRBJ2-1; D is undetermined. Trimming removed 5 bases from V and 8 bases from J, with 7 bases in between. Germline values: CDR1 SEHNR, CDR2 FQNEAQ (reference sequence). The length of the CDR3 is 11 residues. CDR3 sequence (DNA): TGTGCCAGCAGCCTATGGGATGAGCAGTTCTTC. Translated, it gives CASSLWDEQFF.

J is TRBJ2-3 and V is TRBV5-6, with 11 bases identical to TRBD2. This CDR3 has 19 residues. V shed 4 bases, J shed 5 bases, and the junction held 18 bases outside the gene matches. Germline V CDR1 and CDR2: SGHDT, YYEEEE. This CDR3 is CASSGGQVIAGGPVDTQYF. CDR3 DNA: TGTGCCAGCAGCGGGGGACAGGTTATAGCGGGAGGGCCGGTAGATACGCAGTATTTT.

In regard to this clone: This sample also contains other DNA sequences that code for the same CDR3. The chain has TRBV27 and TRBJ1-2; unclear D gene. Germline loops: CDR1 MNHEY, CDR2 SMNVEV (reference sequence). CDR3 length equals 14 residues. V dropped 3 bases and J dropped 0 bases, with 8 bases sitting between them. The CDR3 sequence is CASSLSQSNYGYTF. Here the CDR3 DNA reads TGTGCCAGCAGTTTGAGCCAGTCTAACTATGGCTACACCTTC.

The chain uses TRBV13 and TRBJ2-1, with TRBD2 matching 12 bases. This CDR3 is 18 amino acids long. V was pared by 5 bases and J by 7 bases, with 15 bases of the junction left unmatched. The germline CDR1 and CDR2 sequences are PRHDT and FYEKMQ (reference sequence). The CDR3 nucleotides read TGTGCCAGCAGCGGCGGCCTAGCGGGAGGGCCCTCGGGGAATGAGCAGTTCTTC. Translating gives CASSGGLAGGPSGNEQFF.

As for this clone: At the DNA level, this CDR3 is encoded by other sequences in the same sample as well. The chain uses TRBV4-3 and TRBJ2-2; no reliable D call. The germline gives CDR1 LGHNA, CDR2 YSLEER. The CDR3 runs to 14 residues. Deletions cut 1 base from V and 6 bases from J, with 9 bases between. The CDR3 sequence is CASSQGLVAGELFF. The DNA of the CDR3 is TGCGCCAGCAGCCAAGGTCTAGTTGCCGGGGAGCTGTTTTTT.